This T cell receptor (beta chain) was recovered during a study of blood T cell repertoires in COVID-19. In the original processing: Reference gene primer amplification in the assay estimated nucleated cell counts. Repertoires were generated with immunoSEQ multiplex PCR, while TCRdb's copy carries only in-frame clones and drops some. V, J and clone size were drawn from that table, and D and trimming were deduced from the DNA. Of under 300,000 clones listed, around 91% are singletons. CDR3 length: 15 residues. Grouping used clinical history reported by participants in a survey and questionnaire. Recovered Cohort 3 donors showed two negative PCRs, clearance, or symptom resolution. This clone was detected once.

The chain couples TRBV21-1 to TRBJ2-7; TRBD1 is the table's D call and was not checked against the DNA. TRBV21-1 is recorded as a pseudogene. What was sequenced was PBMCs or T cells enriched from blood (not recorded which). This clonotype was sampled from a woman aged 18-29 years who had recovered from COVID-19. CDR3 in DNA: TGTGCCAGCAGCACTGAGAGGACAGGGATCTACGAGCAGTACTTC. Its protein product is CASSTERTGIYEQYF.